A single TCR beta chain is shown here with its context. Its specificity is not known. The sample comes from a study of metastatic and nonmetastatic thyroid tumors. Study results and caveats: Benign nodules reportedly had significantly lower TCR beta diversity than malignant thyroid tumors in blood and tumor.

Trimming took 4 bases from V and 4 from J; bases not matched to a gene: 10. This CDR3 has 15 amino acids. CDR1 is SGHDT, CDR2 YYEEEE, per germline. Patients were all untreated before their thyroid surgery. MiXCR was used by TCRdb to re-call the PCR reads. The table lists approximately 50,000 clones, 3.5% to 5% of them singletons. The clonotype was recovered from a female donor with papillary thyroid cancer or a benign thyroid nodule (not recorded which). Some clones in this sample may be carry-over from other donors' samples. The chain has TRBV5-6 and TRBJ1-2; 7 bases map to TRBD1. The sample consisted of blood. This CDR3 is CASSASRDSFYGYTF. The DNA of the CDR3 is TGTGCCAGCAGCGCGAGCCGGGACAGCTTCTATGGCTACACCTTC.